These 7 T cell receptor beta chains were sequenced from one sample in a study of shared clonotypes between healthy human individuals. Repertoires were generated with immunoSEQ multiplex PCR, while TCRdb's copy carries only in-frame clones and drops some. The table lists about 2 million clones, roughly 95% of them singletons. Naive CD8 cells lacked CD45RO, underwent positive selection for CCR7 and left out terminally differentiated effector memory CD45RA+ cells. The sample was naive CD8+ T cells sorted from blood. The receptors stem from a man aged 18 to 35 in good health.

Remarks on this clone: This CDR3 is also generated by other DNA sequences in the sample. The chain uses TRBV6-5 and TRBJ2-2, with D possibly called TRBD1 or TRBD2 (5 bases each). Germline V gene lookup returns CDR1 MNHEY and CDR2 SVGAGI. Trimming stripped 3 bases from V and 5 bases from J, with 7 bases between. CDR3 size: 13 residues. Written as DNA, the CDR3 is TGTGCCAGCAGTTATGGGGGTACCGGGGAGCTGTTTTTT. Amino acids: CASSYGGTGELFF.

V and J are TRBV13 and TRBJ1-1; D gene unclear. The CDR3 loop spans 15 amino acids. V was pared by 1 base and J by 1 base, with 10 bases between. The germline CDR1 and CDR2 sequences are PRHDT and FYEKMQ (reference sequence). CDR3 in DNA: TGTGCCAGCAGCTTAGCAGGAGATAGGAACACTGAAGCTTTCTTT. Translating gives CASSLAGDRNTEAFF.

This clone was counted a single time. The V and J genes are TRBV4-3 and TRBJ2-1; 7 bases fit TRBD1. V was clipped by 4 bases and J by 3 bases; unmatched bases: 6. CDR1 and CDR2 (germline): LGHNA, YSLEER. This CDR3 contains 15 residues. CDR3 coding DNA: TGCGCCAGCAGCCCGGGACAGCTCAACTACAATGAGCAGTTCTTC. As protein: CASSPGQLNYNEQFF.

This rearrangement joins TRBV6-1 to TRBJ1-4, with D possibly being TRBD1 (5 bases). CDR1 and CDR2 from the germline V gene are MNHNS and SASEGT. The germline V and J ends were trimmed by 8 bases and 7 bases, with 14 bases remaining between them. This CDR3 is 13 amino acids long. The DNA for the CDR3 is TGTGCCAGCTCAGGCGGAGGGGCTGAAAAACTGTTTTTT. This gives the protein CASSGGGAEKLFF.

Concerning this clone: Other DNA sequences within the sample encode an identical CDR3. The V gene is TRBV9, the J gene TRBJ2-3; 8 nucleotides agree with TRBD2. The CDR3 totals 15 residues. Germline CDR1 SGDLS, CDR2 YYNGEE. With V trimmed by 0 bases and J by 2 bases, 2 bases remained unmatched. The DNA for the CDR3 is TGTGCCAGCAGCGTAGACGGGGGGGCCACAGATACGCAGTATTTT. Translation: CASSVDGGATDTQYF.

V and J are TRBV4-1 and TRBJ2-7; D is unclear. The CDR3 totals 14 residues. Germline CDR1 MGHRA, CDR2 YSYEKL. With 1 base removed from V and 6 bases from J, the gap between germline ends came to 13 bases. CDR3 protein: CASSQVLAGSEQYF. In DNA, the CDR3 is TGCGCCAGCAGCCAAGTTCTGGCCGGCTCCGAGCAGTACTTC.

The table lists this clone with a count of one. The rearrangement links TRBV10-2 to TRBJ2-2; 10 bases are a match to TRBD2. Per the germline V gene, CDR1 is WSHSY and CDR2 is SAAADI. This CDR3 contains 17 residues. Trimming took 3 bases from V and 2 from J; bases not matched to a gene: 6. The CDR3 loop reads CASSDLAGGPNTGELFF. The CDR3 DNA is TGCGCCAGCAGTGATTTAGCGGGGGGCCCCAACACCGGGGAGCTGTTTTTT.